Here is one T cell receptor (beta chain) with its context. This sample is drawn from a study of blood T cell repertoires in COVID-19. Here immunoSEQ multiplex PCR was the method, and the copy in TCRdb shows in-frame clones only, minus some. This table has roughly 280,000 clones, approximately 89% appearing once. This CDR3 is 16 amino acids long. After removal of 1 base from V and 12 bases from J, the junction contained 8 bases not matched to a gene. Per the germline V gene, CDR1 is LNHDA and CDR2 is SQIVND (reference sequence). The sequenced material came from PBMCs or T cells enriched from blood (not recorded which). The chain couples TRBV19 to TRBJ2-1; 14 bases match TRBD2. This TCR came from a woman aged 60-75 years who had recovered from COVID-19. CDR3 loop: CASSIGGLAGEIAQFF. CDR3 nucleotides: TGTGCCAGTAGTATAGGGGGACTAGCGGGAGAAATTGCGCAGTTCTTC.